This T cell receptor beta chain was retrieved from a study of T cell responses to AZD1222 COVID-19 vaccine. Study-wide findings and caveats: Only six or seven AZD1222 recipients tested seropositive at baseline. Along spike, vaccine-associated CD4 TCRs were found throughout, with dominance at 160-218 and 743-854.

Germline CDR1 KGHDR, CDR2 SFDVKD. The CDR3 loop spans 15 amino acids. Trimming shortened V by 5 bases and J by 7 bases, and 16 bases separated the two germline ends. Remarks on this clone: Antigen unknown.

Clones were sequenced by immunoSEQ multiplex PCR, and TCRdb holds only the in-frame ones, with some missing. The sample consists of 100,000 to 150,000 clones, roughly 90% of them appearing once. The chain has TRBV24-1 and TRBJ1-4, with D possibly TRBD1 on 6 matching bases. Sequences were derived from peripheral blood, sampled on day 0 of AZD1222 vaccination. This TCR was recovered from an adult in good health. CDR3 in DNA: TGTGCCACCAGTGCTAACAGGGAGGCCCGTGAAAAACTGTTTTTT. Translation: CATSANREAREKLFF.